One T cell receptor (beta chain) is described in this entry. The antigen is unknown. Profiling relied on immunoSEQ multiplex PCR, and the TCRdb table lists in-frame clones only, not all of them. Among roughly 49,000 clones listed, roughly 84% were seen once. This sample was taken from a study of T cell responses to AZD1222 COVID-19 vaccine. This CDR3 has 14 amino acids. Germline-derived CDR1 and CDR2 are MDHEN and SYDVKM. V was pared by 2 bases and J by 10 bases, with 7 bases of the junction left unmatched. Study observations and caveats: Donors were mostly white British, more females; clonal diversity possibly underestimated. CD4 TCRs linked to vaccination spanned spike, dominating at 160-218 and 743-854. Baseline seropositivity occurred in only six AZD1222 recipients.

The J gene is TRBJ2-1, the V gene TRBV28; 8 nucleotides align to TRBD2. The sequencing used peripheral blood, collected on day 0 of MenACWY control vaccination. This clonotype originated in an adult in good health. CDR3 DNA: TGTGCCAGCAGTTTACAGCGGGGGCCCGGGGAGCAGTTCTTC. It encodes CASSLQRGPGEQFF. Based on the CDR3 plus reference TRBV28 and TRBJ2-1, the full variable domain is DVKVTQSSRYLVKRTGEKVFLECVQDMDHENMFWYRQDPGLGLRLIYFSYDVKMKEKGDIPEGYSVSREKKERFSLILESASTNQTSMYLCASSLQRGPGEQFFGPGTRLTVL.